This T cell receptor (beta chain) was identified during a study of T cell responses to AZD1222 COVID-19 vaccine. This clone was counted a single time. Antigen: not known. Some second doses came at about 4 weeks and others at about 12 weeks; these were pooled. Study-wide findings and caveats: A mostly white British donor set with more females was recruited, and clonal diversity was possibly underestimated. Repertoire sampling was restricted to post-peak T cell response timepoints. Spike-specific TCRs gained breadth and depth after people received two AZD1222 doses.

Germline loops: CDR1 MNHNS, CDR2 SASEGT. This CDR3 contains 14 residues. With V trimmed by 1 base and J by 5 bases, 2 bases remained unmatched. Clones were sequenced by immunoSEQ multiplex PCR, and TCRdb holds only the in-frame ones, with some missing. The repertoire has 150,000 to 200,000 clones, about 89% of them found once; the top ten carry roughly 1.7%. The chain links TRBV6-1 to TRBJ2-1; 7 positions match TRBD1. This TCR was recovered from an adult who received the AZD1222 COVID-19 vaccine. Sample: peripheral blood, taken 28 days after the second AZD1222 dose. The CDR3 DNA follows: TGTGCCAGCAGTGAAGGGACAGGAGACAATGAGCAGTTCTTC. Translated, it gives CASSEGTGDNEQFF.